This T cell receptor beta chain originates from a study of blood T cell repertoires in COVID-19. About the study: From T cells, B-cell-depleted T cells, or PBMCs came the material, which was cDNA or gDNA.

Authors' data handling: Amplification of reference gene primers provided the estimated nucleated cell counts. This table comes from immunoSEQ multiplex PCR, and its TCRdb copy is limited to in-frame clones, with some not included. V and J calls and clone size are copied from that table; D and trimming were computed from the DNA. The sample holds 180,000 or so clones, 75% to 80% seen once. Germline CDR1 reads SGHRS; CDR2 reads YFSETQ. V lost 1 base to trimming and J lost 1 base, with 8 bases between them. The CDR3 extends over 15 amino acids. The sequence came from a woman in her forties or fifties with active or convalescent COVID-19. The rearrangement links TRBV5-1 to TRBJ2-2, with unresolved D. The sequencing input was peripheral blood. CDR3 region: CASSLLQENTGELFF. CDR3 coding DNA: TGCGCCAGCAGCTTGCTCCAGGAGAACACCGGGGAGCTGTTTTTT.